This T cell receptor (beta chain) was identified in a study of T-cell memory formation after mild COVID-19. Study overall: TCR clusters mostly belonged to single donors. General observations from the study: Several responding clones turned up in pre-infection memory, indicating that cross-reactive memory may have taken part. Clones contracting day 15 to 85 were balanced CD4/CD8; later expanders leaned CD4+.

In regard to this clonotype: No antigen is known for it.

Germline trimming cut 1 base from V and 15 bases from J; bases unmatched to any gene: 2. The CDR3 runs 11 residues. Germline CDR1 reads MNHNS; CDR2 reads SASEGT. TCRdb called the 5' RACE reads again in MiXCR, with one record for every CDR3 protein. The data contain around 310,000 distinct CDR3 sequences, 13% to 15% of them singletons. Sequenced input: PBMCs or a T cell subset sorted from them (not recorded which). The genes are TRBV6-1 and TRBJ2-1; 8 nucleotides agree with TRBD1. The sequence was collected from a man aged 18 to 30 who had mild COVID-19 (a few samples of this study predate the infection). Cell type and time point are not known. The CDR3 DNA reads as TGTGCCAGCAGTGAAGGGACAGGGAGGTTCTTC. As protein: CASSEGTGRFF.